This passage covers 25 T cell receptor beta chains from one sample sequenced in a study of T cell repertoires in cytomegalovirus infection. Antigens for these TCRs are unknown. TCRdb ran MiXCR on the reads and lists one entry per CDR3 protein. Of about 830,000 distinct CDR3 sequences in the sample, around a third were seen once. Specimen: cultured CD8+ T cells from PBMCs, collected from culture after CMV antigen stimulation. The source of these receptors is a human donor in good health (CMV status not recorded). Some clones in this sample may be carry-over from other donors' samples.

The chain combines TRBV6-5 with TRBJ2-7; 7 bases match TRBD1. The J segment lost 3 bases and the V segment lost 4 bases, leaving 6 bases of the junction unmatched. Germline assignment: CDR1 MNHEY and CDR2 SVGAGI. This CDR3 has 14 residues. The CDR3 nucleotides read TGTGCCAGCAGTTCATGGACAGGAGTCTACGAGCAGTACTTC. The encoded protein is CASSSWTGVYEQYF.

This clonotype was seen at least ten times. V usage is TRBV7-9 and J usage is TRBJ2-6; the D is unclear. There are 15 residues in the CDR3. The germline gives CDR1 SEHNR, CDR2 FQNEAQ (reference sequence). Trimming pared 3 bases from V and 4 bases from J, leaving 10 bases between. CDR3 bases: TGTGCCAGCAGCTTCGATCCGGCGGGGGCCAACGTCCTGACTTTC. It codes for CASSFDPAGANVLTF.

The rearrangement uses TRBV5-6 and TRBJ1-4, with D maybe TRBD1 (6 bases). This CDR3 is 16 amino acids long. Germline CDR1 reads SGHDT; CDR2 reads YYEEEE. The V end lost 0 bases, the J end lost 8 bases, and 17 bases lay between the germline ends. CDR3 sequence: CASSLDPAGVGEKLFF. The CDR3 bases are TGTGCCAGCAGCTTGGATCCGGCAGGGGTTGGAGAAAAACTGTTTTTT.

This chain connects TRBV12-3 or TRBV12-4 to TRBJ1-3; possibly TRBD1 for D (6 bases). The V end was cut by 6 bases, the J end by 1 base, with 16 bases between. The CDR3 extends over 16 amino acids. This CDR3 is CASRQPTGSSGNTIYF. The CDR3 DNA follows: TGTGCCAGCAGGCAACCGACAGGATCTTCTGGAAACACCATATATTTT.

V and J are TRBV5-8 and TRBJ2-7, with D perhaps TRBD2 (7 bases). Germline V gives CDR1 SGHTS, CDR2 YDEGEE. The V end lost 4 bases, the J end lost 11 bases, and 13 bases lay between the germline ends. This CDR3 has 11 amino acids. The DNA of the CDR3 is TGTGCCAGCAGCACCTGGGGGGGCAAGTACTTC. It specifies CASSTWGGKYF. Full variable domain (missing parts from reference TRBV5-8 and TRBJ2-7): EAGVTQSPTHLIKTRGQQATLRCSPISGHTSVYWYQQALGLGLQFLLWYDEGEERNRGNFPPRFSGRQFPNYSSELNVNALELEDSALYLCASSTWGGKYFGPGTRLTVT.

The rearrangement joins TRBV6-2 or TRBV6-3 to TRBJ1-1, with unresolved D. This CDR3 has 16 amino acids. Trimming took off 2 bases at V and 4 bases at J, with 17 bases between the two ends. Germline values: CDR1 MNHEY, CDR2 SVGEGT. CDR3 loop: CASSYGLPGRSTEAFF. Written as DNA, the CDR3 is TGTGCCAGCAGTTACGGGCTACCAGGCAGGTCCACTGAAGCTTTCTTT.

This clonotype was observed many times. The gene calls are TRBV7-8 and TRBJ2-1, with D possibly TRBD1 on 6 matching bases. The germline V gene has CDR1 SGHVS and CDR2 FQNEAQ. The CDR3 runs to 14 residues. V shed 3 bases and J shed 7 bases, with 13 bases lying between them. In DNA, the CDR3 is TGTGCCAGCAGCTTTTGGCAGGGGAGTAATGAGCAGTTCTTC. It encodes CASSFWQGSNEQFF.

This rearrangement joins TRBV27 to TRBJ1-2, with a tentative D call TRBD1 (6 bases). V lost 2 bases and J 0 bases, leaving 25 bases between the germline ends. The CDR3 spans 20 residues. In germline, CDR1 is MNHEY, CDR2 SMNVEV (reference sequence). For the CDR3, the DNA is TGTGCCAGCAGTTTACTTGGGCGGGGGCCCGAAGTTACCTCTAACTATGGCTACACCTTC. It translates to CASSLLGRGPEVTSNYGYTF.

The J gene is TRBJ1-2, the V gene TRBV7-9; no definite D call. The CDR3 length is 13 residues. The germline V and J ends were trimmed by 5 bases and 4 bases, with 11 bases remaining between them. Per germline, CDR1 SEHNR and CDR2 FQNEAQ (reference sequence). Written as DNA, the CDR3 is TGTGCCAGCAGCCCCTCGGTCTTCTATGGCTACACCTTC. It is translated as CASSPSVFYGYTF.

This clonotype has a single count. The chain employs TRBV5-4 and TRBJ1-2, with TRBD1 matching over 8 bases. This CDR3 comprises 16 residues. CDR1 is SGHNT, CDR2 YYREEE, per germline (reference sequence). With V trimmed by 5 bases and J by 6 bases, 15 bases remained unmatched. CDR3 nucleotides: TGTGCCAGCAGTTTCGAGGGGACAGGTGGAGGGAATGGCTACACCTTC. Protein product: CASSFEGTGGGNGYTF.

V is TRBV29-1 and J is TRBJ2-5; the match to TRBD2 covers 8 bases. Germline CDR1 is SQVTM and CDR2 is ANQGSEA. There are 14 residues in the CDR3. J lost 4 bases, V lost 4 bases, and 8 bases had no gene match. The CDR3 DNA follows: TGCAGCGTTGCAAGCGGGGGTGTTGGAGAGACCCAGTACTTC. Translated, it gives CSVASGGVGETQYF.

In its sample, this clonotype was seen a few times. J is TRBJ1-2 and V is TRBV7-9; maybe TRBD1 (6 bases). V lost 6 bases and J lost 8, with 13 bases in between. The CDR3 runs to 12 residues. CDR1 and CDR2 (germline): SEHNR, FQNEAQ (reference sequence). In nucleotides, the CDR3 is TGTGCCAGCAGATCAGGGGCCCTAGGCTACACCTTC. As protein: CASRSGALGYTF.

The chain links TRBV7-9 to TRBJ2-7, with a tentative D call TRBD2 (6 bases). The CDR3 spans 14 residues. V gave up 8 bases and J gave up 1 base, with 15 bases separating them. Germline V gives CDR1 SEHNR, CDR2 FQNEAQ (reference sequence). CDR3 sequence reads: CASAEGPTSYEQYF. The CDR3 DNA reads as TGTGCCAGCGCGGAGGGGCCAACATCCTACGAGCAGTACTTC.

This chain connects TRBV5-4 to TRBJ1-5; weak D call: TRBD1 (5 bases). The CDR3 totals 13 residues. V lost 1 base and J lost 7, with 9 bases in between. Germline V gives CDR1 SGHNT, CDR2 YYREEE (reference sequence). The CDR3 DNA sequence: TGTGCCAGCAGCTTGCAGGGAATGCAGCCCCAGCATTTT. Its translation: CASSLQGMQPQHF.

This clonotype has ten or more counts. The CDR3 DNA reads as TGTGCCAGCAGCGCAAGTCGCCCCACCAAGGGTTTCGATCAGCCCCAGCATTTT. Translation: CASSASRPTKGFDQPQHF. The chain uses TRBV7-8 and TRBJ1-5; D unclear. CDR1 SGHVS and CDR2 FQNEAQ come from the germline V gene. The CDR3 sequence is 18 residues long. V lost 5 bases and J lost 5, with 25 bases in between.

Comments on this clonotype: The junction differs from germline at one of its ends, possibly a read error. This chain joins TRBV6-8 and TRBJ1-6; no clear D. This CDR3 is 16 amino acids long. Germline loops: CDR1 MNHGY, CDR2 SAAAGT. This chain's CDR3 is CASSYSPSSYNSPIHF. The CDR3 region has the DNA TGTGCCAGCAGTTACTCGCCCAGTTCCTATAATTCACCCATCCACTTT.

This chain links TRBV10-3 with TRBJ2-5, with D tentatively TRBD1 (6 bases). V lost 11 bases and J lost 3, with 19 bases in between. CDR1 and CDR2 (germline): ENHRY, SYGVKD. The CDR3 sequence is 14 residues long. The DNA for the CDR3 is TGTGCCTCTAAGGAAGGACAGCCAGAAGAGACCCAGTACTTC. It yields the protein CASKEGQPEETQYF.

This clonotype has more than one count but fewer than ten. The chain joins TRBV7-9 to TRBJ2-7, with 9 positions matching TRBD1. Germline-derived CDR1 and CDR2 are SEHNR and FQNEAQ (reference sequence). This CDR3 is built from 17 residues. With V trimmed by 3 bases and J by 4 bases, 13 bases remained unmatched. The DNA for the CDR3 is TGTGCCAGCAGCTTTTCGGCGGGGACAGGGAGGTTGTACGAGCAGTACGTC. This encodes CASSFSAGTGRLYEQYV.

On this clonotype itself: Germline and junction disagree at one end, which may indicate a read error. This chain connects TRBV5-5 to TRBJ1-1; TRBD1 might be the D (5 bases). Germline V CDR1 and CDR2: SGHKS, YYEKEE (reference sequence). This CDR3 region has 15 residues. This chain's CDR3 is CANSPYGQGNTEAFF. The CDR3 DNA reads as TGTGCCAACAGCCCCTACGGCCAGGGGAACACTGAAGCTTTCTTT.

This clonotype was seen a single time. The junction departs from germline at one end; a sequencing error may be responsible. The chain carries TRBV6-5 and TRBJ2-2; D is unclear. The CDR3 is 12 residues long. CDR1 MNHEY and CDR2 SVGAGI come from the germline V gene. CDR3 sequence: CASRYSTGELFF. In DNA form, the CDR3 reads TGTGCCAGCAGGTACTCCACCGGGGAGCTGTTTTTT.

The V call is TRBV20-1, the J call TRBJ1-5; no clear D. Germline V lookup: CDR1 DFQATT, CDR2 SNEGSKA (reference sequence). There are 14 residues in the CDR3. Deletions cut 5 bases from V and 0 bases from J, with 11 bases between. The CDR3 bases are TGCAGTGCTCCGACGACGGATAGCAATCAGCCCCAGCATTTT. As protein: CSAPTTDSNQPQHF.

This chain uses TRBV15 with TRBJ1-4; 7 bases agree with TRBD1. This CDR3 spans 14 amino acids. The germline CDR1 and CDR2 sequences are LNHNV and YYDKDF (reference sequence). V gave up 3 bases and J gave up 2 bases; unmatched junction bases: 0. This CDR3 reads CATSSRGTNEKLFF. The CDR3 DNA reads TGTGCCACCAGCAGCAGGGGGACTAATGAAAAACTGTTTTTT.

This CDR3 is CASSFAGTNSPLHF. Here the CDR3 DNA reads TGTGCCAGCAGTTTTGCAGGGACTAATTCACCCCTCCACTTT. The V and J genes are TRBV27 and TRBJ1-6, with D maybe TRBD1 (5 bases). The CDR3 totals 14 residues. Trimming stripped 3 bases from V and 6 bases from J, with 9 bases between. CDR1 and CDR2 (germline): MNHEY, SMNVEV (reference sequence).

Many counts were recorded for this clonotype. The rearrangement links TRBV7-6 to TRBJ2-3; 10 bases are a match to TRBD1. Germline V CDR1 and CDR2: SGHVS, FNYEAQ. The V gene end was trimmed by 4 bases and the J gene end by 6 bases; junction bases not matched to a gene: 7. This CDR3 contains 15 residues. CDR3: CASSSPGQGLDTQYF. The CDR3 DNA reads TGTGCCAGCAGCTCCCCGGGACAGGGGTTGGATACGCAGTATTTT.

The rearrangement uses TRBV7-2 and TRBJ2-3; no clear D. CDR1 is SGHTA, CDR2 FQGNSA, per germline. Trimming took 7 bases from V and 4 from J, leaving 18 bases between them. The CDR3 consists of 15 residues. CDR3 region: CASTFLRAISDTQYF. CDR3 DNA sequence: TGTGCCAGCACCTTTCTAAGAGCAATATCAGATACGCAGTATTTT. Drawing the rest from reference TRBV7-2 and TRBJ2-3, the complete variable domain is GAGVSQSPSNKVTEKGKDVELRCDPISGHTALYWYRQSLGQGLEFLIYFQGNSAPDKSGLPSDRFSAERTGGSVSTLTIQRTQQEDSAVYLCASTFLRAISDTQYFGPGTRLTVL.